This note documents a single TCR beta chain sequence. Its antigen is still unknown. The source of the sample is a study of cytomegalovirus exposure and HLA in healthy donors. Amplification used 60 Vbeta primers and 13 Jbeta primers. The method was immunoSEQ multiplex PCR; TCRdb's version includes in-frame clones alone and lacks a portion of them. The data contain about 190,000 clones, around 67% of them singletons. Study-wide results and caveats: An ancestry cluster, one associated with Asian ancestry, reportedly showed fewer N-insertions than the approximately 670-donor mean in a later analysis. A later analysis linked about 17,000 TCR beta sequences to HLA alleles at 0.05 false discovery rate.

In germline, CDR1 is MNHEY, CDR2 SMNVEV (reference sequence). This CDR3 is 16 amino acids long. V lost 6 bases to trimming and J lost 5 bases, with 22 bases between them. The rearrangement uses TRBV27 and TRBJ1-1; perhaps TRBD1 as D (6 bases). Sequenced input: PBMCs. This clonotype originated in a woman in her twenties or thirties in good health and CMV-seropositive. The CDR3 reads CASRDGVQGAGTEAFF. The CDR3 DNA follows: TGTGCCAGCAGGGACGGGGTACAGGGCGCAGGAACTGAAGCTTTCTTT.